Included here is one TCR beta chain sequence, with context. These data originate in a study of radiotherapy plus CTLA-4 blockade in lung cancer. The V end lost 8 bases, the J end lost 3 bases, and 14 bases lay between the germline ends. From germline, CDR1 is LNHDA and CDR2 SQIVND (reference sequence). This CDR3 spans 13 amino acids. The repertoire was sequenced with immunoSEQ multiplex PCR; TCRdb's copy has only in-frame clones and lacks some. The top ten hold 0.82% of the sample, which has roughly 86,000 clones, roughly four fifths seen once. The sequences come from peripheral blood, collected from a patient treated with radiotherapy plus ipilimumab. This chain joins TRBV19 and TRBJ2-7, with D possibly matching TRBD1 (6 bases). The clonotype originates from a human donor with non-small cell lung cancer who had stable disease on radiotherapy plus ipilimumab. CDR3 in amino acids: CASSGTLLYEQYF. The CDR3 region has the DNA TGTGCCAGTTCCGGGACACTCCTCTACGAGCAGTACTTC.